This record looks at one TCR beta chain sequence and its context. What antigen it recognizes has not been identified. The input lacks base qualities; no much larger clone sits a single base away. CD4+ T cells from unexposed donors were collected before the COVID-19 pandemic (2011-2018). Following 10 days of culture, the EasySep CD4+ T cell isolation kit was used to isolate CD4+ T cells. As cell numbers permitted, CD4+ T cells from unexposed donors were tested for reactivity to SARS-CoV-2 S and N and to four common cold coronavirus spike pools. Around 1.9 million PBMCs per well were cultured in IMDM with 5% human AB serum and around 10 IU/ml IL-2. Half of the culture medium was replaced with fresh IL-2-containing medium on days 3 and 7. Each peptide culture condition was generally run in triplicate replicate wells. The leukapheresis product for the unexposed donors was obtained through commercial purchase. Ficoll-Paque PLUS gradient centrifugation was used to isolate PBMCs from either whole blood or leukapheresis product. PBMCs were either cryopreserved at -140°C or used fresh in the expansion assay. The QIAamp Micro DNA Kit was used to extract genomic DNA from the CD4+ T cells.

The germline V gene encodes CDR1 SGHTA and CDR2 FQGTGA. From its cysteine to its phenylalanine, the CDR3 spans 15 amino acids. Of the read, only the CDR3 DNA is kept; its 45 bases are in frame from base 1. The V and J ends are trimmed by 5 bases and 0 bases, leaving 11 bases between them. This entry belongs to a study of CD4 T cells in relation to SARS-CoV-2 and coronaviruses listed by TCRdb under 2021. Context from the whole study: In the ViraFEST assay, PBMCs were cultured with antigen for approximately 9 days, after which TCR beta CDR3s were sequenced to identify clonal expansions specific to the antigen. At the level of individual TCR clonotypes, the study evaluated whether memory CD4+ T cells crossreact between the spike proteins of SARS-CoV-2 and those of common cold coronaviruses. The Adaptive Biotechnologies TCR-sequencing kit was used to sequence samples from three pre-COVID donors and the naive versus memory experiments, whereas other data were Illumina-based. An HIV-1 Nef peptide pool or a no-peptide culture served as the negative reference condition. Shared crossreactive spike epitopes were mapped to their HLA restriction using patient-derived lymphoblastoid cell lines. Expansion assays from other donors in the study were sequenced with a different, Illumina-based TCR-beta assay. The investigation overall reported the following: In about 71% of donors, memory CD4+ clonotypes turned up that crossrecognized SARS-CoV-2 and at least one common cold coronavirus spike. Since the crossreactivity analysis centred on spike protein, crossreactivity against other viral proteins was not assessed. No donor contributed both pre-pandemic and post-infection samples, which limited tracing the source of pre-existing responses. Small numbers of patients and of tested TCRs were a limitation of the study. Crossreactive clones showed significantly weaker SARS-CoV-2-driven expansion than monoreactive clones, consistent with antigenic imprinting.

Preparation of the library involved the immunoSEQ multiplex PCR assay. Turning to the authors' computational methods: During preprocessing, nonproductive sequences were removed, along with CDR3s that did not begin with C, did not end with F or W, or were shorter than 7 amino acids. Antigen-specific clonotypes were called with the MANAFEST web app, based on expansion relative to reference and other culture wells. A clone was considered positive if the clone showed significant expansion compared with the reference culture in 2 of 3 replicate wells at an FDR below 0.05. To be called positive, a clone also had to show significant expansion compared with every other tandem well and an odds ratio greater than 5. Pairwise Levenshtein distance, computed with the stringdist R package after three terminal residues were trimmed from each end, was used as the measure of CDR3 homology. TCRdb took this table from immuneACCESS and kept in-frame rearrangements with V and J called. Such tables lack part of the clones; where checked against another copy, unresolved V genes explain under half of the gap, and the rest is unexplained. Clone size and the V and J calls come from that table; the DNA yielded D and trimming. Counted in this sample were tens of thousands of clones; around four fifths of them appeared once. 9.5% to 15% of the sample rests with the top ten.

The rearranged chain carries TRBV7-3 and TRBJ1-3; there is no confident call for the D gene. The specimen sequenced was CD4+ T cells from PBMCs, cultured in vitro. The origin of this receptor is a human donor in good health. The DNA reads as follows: TGTGCCAGCAGCCTGCGTGGTAGCTCTGGAAACACCATATATTTT. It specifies CASSLRGSSGNTIYF.